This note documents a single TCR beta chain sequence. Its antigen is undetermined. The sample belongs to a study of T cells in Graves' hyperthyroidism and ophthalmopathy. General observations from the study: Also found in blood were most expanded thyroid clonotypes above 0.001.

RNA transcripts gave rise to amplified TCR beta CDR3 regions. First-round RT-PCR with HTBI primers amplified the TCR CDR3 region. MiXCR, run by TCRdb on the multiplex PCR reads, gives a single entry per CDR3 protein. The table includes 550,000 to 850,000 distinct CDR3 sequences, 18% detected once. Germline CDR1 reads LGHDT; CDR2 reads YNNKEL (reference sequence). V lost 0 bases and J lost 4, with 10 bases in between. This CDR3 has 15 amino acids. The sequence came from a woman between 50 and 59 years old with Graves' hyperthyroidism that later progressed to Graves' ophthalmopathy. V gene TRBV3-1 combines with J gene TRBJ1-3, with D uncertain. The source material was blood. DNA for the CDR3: TGTGCCAGCAGCCAAGATCGGGTAGCCGGAAACACCATATATTTT. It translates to CASSQDRVAGNTIYF.